Sequencing of this T cell receptor (beta chain) was carried out in a study of T cell responses to AZD1222 COVID-19 vaccine. Using immunoSEQ multiplex PCR, the repertoire was profiled, and TCRdb retains in-frame clones only, with some absent. The profile shows about 150,000 clones, about nine tenths of them singletons. This clone showed up just once. Its cognate antigen is unknown. Study-wide results and caveats: The study sampled repertoires only after the peak T cell response. The donor cohort was predominantly white British with a female majority, and clonal diversity may have been underestimated.

The CDR3 sequence is 14 residues long. The V gene's germline CDR1 is SEHNR and CDR2 FQNEAQ (reference sequence). Trimming took 3 bases from V and 6 from J, leaving 12 bases between them. The TCR comes from an adult who had recovered from COVID-19. The V and J genes are TRBV7-9 and TRBJ2-1, with D unresolved. The sample in question was peripheral blood, obtained after recovery from COVID-19. As DNA, the CDR3 is TGTGCCAGCAGCTTCCTGGGGTACCTCAATGAGCAGTTCTTC. This sequence encodes CASSFLGYLNEQFF.